A selection of T cell receptor beta chains follows, all from one sample in a study of T-cell memory formation after mild COVID-19. TCRdb analysed the 5' RACE reads with MiXCR anew, one entry per CDR3 protein. Of some 110,000 distinct CDR3 sequences listed, about 17% are singletons. The sequencing sample was made of PBMCs or a T cell subset sorted from them (not recorded which). These receptors came from an adult woman who had mild COVID-19 (a few samples of this study predate the infection). Cell type and time point are not known. Both conserved end residues are trimmed from each CDR3.

>TRBV20-1|TRBJ2-1
SARKLAGYNEQF
>TRBV29-1|TRBJ2-5
SVCPTVLQETQY
>TRBV9|TRBJ1-1
ASRGRDNTEAF
>TRBV27|TRBJ1-2
ASSAGGVGYGYT
>TRBV12-3/TRBV12-4|TRBJ2-4
ASSFGLAKNIQY
>TRBV20-1|TRBJ2-3
SAVGLRAQY
>TRBV5-5|TRBJ2-3
ASSLDLTDTQY
>TRBV4-1|TRBJ1-2
ASSQDRPSGAYGYT
>TRBV10-3|TRBJ2-3
AISDGTDVTDTQY
>TRBV5-1|TRBJ2-4
ASTPEPLSGTNIQY
>TRBV7-9|TRBJ2-7
ASSYTGSDEQY
>TRBV21-1|TRBJ2-1
ASSKALDSGRGYEQF
>TRBV19|TRBJ2-1
ASSYSPYNEQF
>TRBV2|TRBJ1-1
ASKEAWTEDGPEAF
>TRBV20-1|TRBJ2-5
SARAPAGPETQY
>TRBV12-3/TRBV12-4|TRBJ1-4
ASSHRNEKLF
>TRBV4-1|TRBJ1-1
ASSPRQGSTEAF
>TRBV2|TRBJ2-2
ASSAGLAGAEEGELF
>TRBV20-1|TRBJ2-1
SARDLYGPWNEQF
>TRBV12-3/TRBV12-4|TRBJ2-3
ASSLPRLAAPGTDTQY
>TRBV5-1|TRBJ1-1
ASSLGNLNTEAF
>TRBV30|TRBJ2-7
AWSVSGGWNEQY
>TRBV7-9|TRBJ2-7
ASSSSGGRLLSYEQY
>TRBV5-1|TRBJ2-2
ASTLASNTGELF
>TRBV5-1|TRBJ2-3
ASRPSTDTQY
>TRBV15|TRBJ1-6
ATSRGHRGNSPLH
>TRBV11-1|TRBJ2-7
ASSLGQLVEQY
>TRBV29-1|TRBJ2-1
SVGWAGGFVSYNEQF
>TRBV6-5|TRBJ2-1
ASSYSTIQTIYNEQF
>TRBV5-1|TRBJ1-6
ASSLAGQGYNSPLH
>TRBV6-5|TRBJ1-3
ASSPSGTYSGNTIY
>TRBV6-6|TRBJ2-3
ASSRTVASTGDTQY
>TRBV20-1|TRBJ1-2
SASLSGTYLNYGYT
>TRBV27|TRBJ2-7
ASSWQGAYEQY
>TRBV9|TRBJ1-1
ASSVDTGEDTEAF
>TRBV7-3|TRBJ2-2
ASSVYGSASGGEMNTGELF
>TRBV11-2|TRBJ2-7
ASSLTSGYSYEQY
>TRBV7-9|TRBJ1-4
ASSLGVATNEKLF
>TRBV6-5|TRBJ2-3
ASRKPEKIAQCY
>TRBV6-5|TRBJ2-7
ASSYNRGGEQY
>TRBV6-5|TRBJ1-1
ASRPYGRNTEAF